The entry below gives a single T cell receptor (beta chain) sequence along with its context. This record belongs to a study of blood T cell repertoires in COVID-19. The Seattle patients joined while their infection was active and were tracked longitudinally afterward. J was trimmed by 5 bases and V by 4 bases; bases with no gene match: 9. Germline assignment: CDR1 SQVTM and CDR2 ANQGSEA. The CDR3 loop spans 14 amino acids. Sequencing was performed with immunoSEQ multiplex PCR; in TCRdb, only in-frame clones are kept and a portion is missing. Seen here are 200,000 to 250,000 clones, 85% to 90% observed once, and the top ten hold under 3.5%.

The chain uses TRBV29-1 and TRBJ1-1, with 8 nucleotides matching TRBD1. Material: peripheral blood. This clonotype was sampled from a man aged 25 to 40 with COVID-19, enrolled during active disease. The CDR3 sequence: CSVGVRGRRTEAFF. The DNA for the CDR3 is TGCAGCGTTGGGGTCAGGGGGCGAAGGACTGAAGCTTTCTTT.